These 10 T cell receptor beta chains share one sample of origin, sequenced in a study of OX40 agonist ivuxolimab in advanced cancers. The table came from immunoSEQ multiplex PCR; TCRdb's copy has only in-frame clones and leaves some out. The repertoire has tens of thousands of clones, 80% to 95% of them found once; the top ten carry about an eighth. Sequencing used CD4+ or CD8+ T cells sorted from blood, obtained in a trial of the OX40 agonist ivuxolimab. The receptors originated from an adult with an advanced solid tumor such as melanoma, head and neck, liver or kidney cancer.

The genes are TRBV19 and TRBJ2-6; 14 bases are a match to TRBD2. Germline V CDR1 and CDR2: LNHDA, SQIVND (reference sequence). Trimming took 6 bases from V and 4 from J; bases not matched to a gene: 11. The CDR3 sequence is 19 residues long. In DNA, the CDR3 is TGTGCCAGTAGCCCCGGACTAGCGGGGGGCTCCCGAGGGGCCAACGTCCTGACTTTC. This gives the protein CASSPGLAGGSRGANVLTF.

This chain connects TRBV15 to TRBJ2-2, with D possibly being TRBD2 (5 bases). There are 12 residues in the CDR3. From germline, CDR1 is LNHNV and CDR2 YYDKDF (reference sequence). V lost 8 bases to trimming and J lost 8 bases, with 12 bases between them. The CDR3 region has the DNA TGTGCCACCGCGGAGGTACTGGGGGAGCTGTTTTTT. Protein product: CATAEVLGELFF. Filled out from reference TRBV15 and TRBJ2-2, the complete variable domain reads DAMVIQNPRYQVTQFGKPVTLSCSQTLNHNVMYWYQQKSSQAPKLLFHYYDKDFNNEADTPDNFQSRRPNTSFCFLDIRSPGLGDTAMYLCATAEVLGELFFGEGSRLTVL.

The chain is built from TRBV29-1 and TRBJ2-1; D is unclear. The CDR3 contains 12 residues. Germline loops: CDR1 SQVTM, CDR2 ANQGSEA. Trimming removed 5 bases at V and 5 bases at J, with 10 bases between. This chain's CDR3 is CSVPWLNNEQFF. CDR3 sequence (DNA): TGCAGCGTTCCATGGTTGAACAATGAGCAGTTCTTC.

The chain couples TRBV27 to TRBJ1-1, with TRBD1 as a possible D gene (6 bases). The germline gives CDR1 MNHEY, CDR2 SMNVEV (reference sequence). Trimming left V 4 bases short and J 6 bases short, with 18 bases between. This CDR3 has 15 amino acids. CDR3 region: CASSSIQGLGSEAFF. CDR3 bases: TGTGCCAGCAGTTCGATACAGGGTTTGGGCTCTGAAGCTTTCTTT.

This clone was recorded a few times. V usage is TRBV29-1 and J usage is TRBJ1-1; D uncertain. V was trimmed by 5 bases and J by 0 bases, leaving 7 bases between them. Germline V gene data show CDR1 as SQVTM and CDR2 as ANQGSEA. The CDR3 spans 12 residues. The CDR3 DNA sequence: TGCAGCGTTTTTGGACTGAACACTGAAGCTTTCTTT. Its translation: CSVFGLNTEAFF.

The chain has TRBV4-1 and TRBJ2-1; 11 bases match TRBD2. J lost 7 bases, V lost 5 bases, and 4 bases had no gene match. The length of the CDR3 is 14 residues. Germline CDR1 reads MGHRA; CDR2 reads YSYEKL. The CDR3 sequence: CASSYLAGGNEQFF. In DNA, the CDR3 is TGCGCCAGCAGCTACCTAGCGGGAGGAAATGAGCAGTTCTTC.

This sequence joins TRBV21-1 and TRBJ1-4; TRBD1, the table's D call, lacks a check against the DNA. TRBV21-1 has pseudogene status. CDR3 length equals 17 residues. The CDR3 nucleotides read TGTGCCAGCAGCAAAAGGATAGGAGGACAGGTTAATGAAAAACTGTTTTTT. Its protein is CASSKRIGGQVNEKLFF.

This clone appeared once. This sequence joins TRBV11-2 and TRBJ1-2, with 7 bases identical to TRBD1. The CDR3 extends over 16 amino acids. Germline CDR1 and CDR2: SGHAT and FQNNGV. V dropped 4 bases and J dropped 5; count of bases not matched to a gene: 13. CDR3 in amino acids: CASSSGPGTVYYGYTF. CDR3 bases: TGTGCCAGCAGCTCCGGCCCCGGGACAGTGTATTATGGCTACACCTTC.

This clone appeared a single time. The chain uses TRBV15 and TRBJ1-1; D remains unclear. The CDR3 covers 14 residues. The ends were cut back, 4 bases at V and 3 bases at J, with 12 bases in the middle. The germline V gene has CDR1 LNHNV and CDR2 YYDKDF (reference sequence). This CDR3 is CATSTSNTDTEAFF. The CDR3 DNA reads as TGTGCCACCAGCACCTCGAACACCGACACTGAAGCTTTCTTT.

The rearrangement uses TRBV27 and TRBJ1-5, with a tentative D call TRBD1 (6 bases). The V end lost 2 bases, the J end lost 6 bases, and 11 bases lay between the germline ends. The CDR3 is made up of 14 amino acids. Germline V gene sequence: CDR1 MNHEY, CDR2 SMNVEV (reference sequence). CDR3 nucleotides: TGTGCCAGCAGTTTAAGGAAGGGGGTTCAGCCCCAGCATTTT. Its protein product is CASSLRKGVQPQHF.